Listed here is a single TCR beta chain. The target antigen is unknown. CDR3 size: 16 residues. The J segment lost 4 bases and the V segment lost 4 bases, leaving 8 bases of the junction unmatched. CDR1 is MNHNS and CDR2 is SASEGT in the germline V gene. This entry belongs to a study of cytomegalovirus exposure and HLA in healthy donors. The overall study: A data release that came early held around 85 million unique TCRs from HLA-typed donors. Findings and caveats of the study: Rarity marked most TCR sequences, yet some public TCRs occurred in many donors. Across all donors, roughly uniform sequencing depth was an assumption of the presence/absence analyses.

It was with 60 Vbeta and 13 Jbeta primers that the PCR ran. Sequencing used immunoSEQ multiplex PCR; TCRdb keeps in-frame clones, though not all of them. The sample includes 60,000 to 90,000 clones, 70% of them seen just once. The chain carries TRBV6-1 and TRBJ2-2; TRBD2 matches 8 bases. The receptor comes from a woman aged 50 to 65 in good health and CMV-seropositive. The source material was PBMCs. The chain's CDR3 is CASSGTAGGFTGELFF. The CDR3 DNA reads as TGTGCCAGCAGTGGGACGGCGGGAGGTTTCACCGGGGAGCTGTTTTTT.